This entry lists 10 T cell receptor beta chains sequenced from one sample in a study of T-cell reconstitution after alpha-beta-depleted transplantation in children (dated by TCRdb to 2015 to 2016). To prepare the library, PCR was applied. Sequenced using an Illumina HiSeq 2500. Molecular barcoding was employed in the preparation of TCR libraries, with unique molecular identifiers being used to normalize TCRbeta repertoire quantification. TCRdb took the public reads, trimmed them with fastp at Q25, ran MiXCR for clone calling and kept in-frame beta chains. Rows are combined by CDR3 protein, so each entry shows the most common genes and DNA. In all, the sample holds about 500,000 distinct CDR3 sequences, and around a third of those were seen once. The leading ten clones occupy around 2.5% of the sample. Sequencing was performed on PBMCs from the stem cell graft donor, taken from the stem cell graft. Source of these receptors: a human donor who donated a stem cell graft to a child with aplastic anemia.

This clonotype was observed a handful of times. The chain uses TRBV7-2 and TRBJ2-3; the match to TRBD2 covers 7 bases. The junction had 3 bases not matched to a gene; V was cut back by 0 bases and J by 6 bases. The CDR3 is made up of 14 amino acids. Germline loops: CDR1 SGHTA, CDR2 FQGNSA. CDR3 sequence: CASSLAAGVDTQYF. In nucleotides, the CDR3 is TGTGCCAGCAGCTTAGCTGCGGGAGTTGATACGCAGTATTTT.

DNA of the CDR3: TGTGCCAGCAGCTTAGGATCAGGGTCCCTAAATCAGCCCCAGCATTTT. Its translation is CASSLGSGSLNQPQHF. The V call is TRBV11-2, the J call TRBJ1-5; the D gene is possibly TRBD1 (5 bases). CDR3 length equals 16 residues. Germline CDR1 SGHAT, CDR2 FQNNGV. Trimming took off 1 base at V and 4 bases at J, with 14 bases between the two ends. Full variable domain (outside the CDR3, taken from reference TRBV11-2 and TRBJ1-5): EAGVAQSPRYKIIEKRQSVAFWCNPISGHATLYWYQQILGQGPKLLIQFQNNGVVDDSQLPKDRFSAERLKGVDSTLKIQPAKLEDSAVYLCASSLGSGSLNQPQHFGDGTRLSIL.

This clonotype was seen more than once but under ten times. The V call is TRBV6-1, the J call TRBJ2-3; 9 bases align to TRBD1. The CDR3 contains 17 residues. V dropped 7 bases and J dropped 5; count of bases not matched to a gene: 16. Germline V CDR1 and CDR2: MNHNS, SASEGT. The CDR3 here is CASTDKGQGPAGDTQYF. CDR3 bases: TGTGCCAGCACCGACAAGGGACAGGGACCCGCGGGAGATACGCAGTATTTT.

This clonotype came up many times. The chain is built from TRBV25-1 and TRBJ1-6; D gene uncertain. Between the trimmed V and J ends, which lost 2 bases and 10 bases, there was a span of 6 bases. This CDR3 comprises 12 residues. Germline CDR1 is MGHDK and CDR2 is SYGVNS. The CDR3 coding sequence is TGTGCCAGCAGTGAAGGGTTCTCACCCCTCCACTTT. It codes for CASSEGFSPLHF. Full variable domain (remainder filled in from reference TRBV25-1 and TRBJ1-6): EADIYQTPRYLVIGTGKKITLECSQTMGHDKMYWYQQDPGMELHLIHYSYGVNSTEKGDLSSESTVSRIRTEHFPLTLESARPSHTSQYLCASSEGFSPLHFGNGTRLTVT.

This chain uses TRBV20-1 with TRBJ2-1; D gene ambiguous. Germline CDR1 is DFQATT and CDR2 is SNEGSKA (reference sequence). Trimming removed 5 bases from V and 8 bases from J, with 19 bases in between. The CDR3 sequence is 14 residues long. DNA for the CDR3: TGCAGTGCTGACCCTGGGCGCCACTCCCATGAGCAGTTCTTC. Its protein product is CSADPGRHSHEQFF.

This rearrangement joins TRBV19 to TRBJ1-4; D uncertain. V dropped 3 bases and J dropped 7 bases, with 15 bases sitting between them. The CDR3 has 15 residues. Germline CDR1 reads LNHDA; CDR2 reads SQIVND (reference sequence). The CDR3 reads CASSIGGPDPEKLFF. The CDR3, as DNA: TGTGCCAGTAGTATCGGTGGTCCGGATCCTGAAAAACTGTTTTTT.

This clonotype was detected a few times. The chain links TRBV7-3 to TRBJ2-3; D is uncertain. Between the trimmed V and J ends, which lost 6 bases and 1 base, there was a span of 14 bases. The length of the CDR3 is 15 residues. Looked up from germline, CDR1 is SGHTA and CDR2 is FQGTGA. The CDR3 loop is CASSSVGSRTDTQYF. The DNA of the CDR3 is TGTGCCAGCAGTTCAGTCGGCTCACGCACAGATACGCAGTATTTT.

This clonotype was seen only a few times. The chain combines TRBV6-1 with TRBJ2-3; tentatively, D is TRBD2 (7 bases). The germline V gene encodes CDR1 MNHNS and CDR2 SASEGT. V lost 5 bases and J 6 bases, leaving 18 bases between the germline ends. The CDR3 length is 15 residues. CDR3 in amino acids: CASSPRVEGGDTQYF. CDR3 in DNA: TGTGCCAGCAGTCCCCGGGTCGAGGGGGGGGATACGCAGTATTTT.

This clonotype has only a few counts. The V call is TRBV29-1, the J call TRBJ1-2; TRBD1 might be the D (5 bases). The V end lost 3 bases, the J end lost 4 bases, and 9 bases lay between the germline ends. Germline V lookup: CDR1 SQVTM, CDR2 ANQGSEA. This CDR3 contains 12 residues. DNA for the CDR3: TGCAGCGTTGAGATGGGGGTCTATGGCTACACCTTC. It yields the protein CSVEMGVYGYTF.

This chain links TRBV7-9 with TRBJ1-1, with D tentatively TRBD1 (6 bases). The V gene's germline CDR1 is SEHNR and CDR2 FQNEAQ (reference sequence). CDR3 length: 15 amino acids. V lost 5 bases, J lost 4 bases, and 17 bases lay in between. The CDR3 loop reads CASSPQQGRGTEAFF. The CDR3 region has the DNA TGTGCCAGCAGCCCACAACAGGGTCGAGGCACTGAAGCTTTCTTT.